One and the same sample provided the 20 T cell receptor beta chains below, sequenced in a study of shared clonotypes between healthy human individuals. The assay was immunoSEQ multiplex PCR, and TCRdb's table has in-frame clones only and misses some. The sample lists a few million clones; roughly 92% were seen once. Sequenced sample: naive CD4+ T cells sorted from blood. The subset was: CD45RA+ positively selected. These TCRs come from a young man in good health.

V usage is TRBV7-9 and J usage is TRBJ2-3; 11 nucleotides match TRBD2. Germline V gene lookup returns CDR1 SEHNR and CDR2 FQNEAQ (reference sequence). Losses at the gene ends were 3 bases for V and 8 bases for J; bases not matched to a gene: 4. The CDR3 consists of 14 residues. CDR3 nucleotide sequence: TGTGCCAGCAGCTTTAGCGGGGGGGCCCTTACGCAGTATTTT. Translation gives CASSFSGGALTQYF.

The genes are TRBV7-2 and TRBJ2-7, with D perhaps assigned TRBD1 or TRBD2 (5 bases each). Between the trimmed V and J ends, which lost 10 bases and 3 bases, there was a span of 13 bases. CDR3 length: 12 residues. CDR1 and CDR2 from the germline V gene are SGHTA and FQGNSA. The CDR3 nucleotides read TGTGCCAAGCGAGGGGTGGACTACGAGCAGTACTTC. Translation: CAKRGVDYEQYF. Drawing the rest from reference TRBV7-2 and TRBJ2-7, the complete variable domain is GAGVSQSPSNKVTEKGKDVELRCDPISGHTALYWYRQSLGQGLEFLIYFQGNSAPDKSGLPSDRFSAERTGGSVSTLTIQRTQQEDSAVYLCAKRGVDYEQYFGPGTRLTVT.

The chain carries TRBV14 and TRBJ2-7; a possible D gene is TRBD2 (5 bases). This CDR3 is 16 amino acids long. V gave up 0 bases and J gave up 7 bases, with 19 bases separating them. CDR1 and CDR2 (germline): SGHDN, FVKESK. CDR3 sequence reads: CASSQDSGRRKKEQYF. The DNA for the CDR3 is TGTGCCAGCAGCCAAGATTCGGGCAGGAGGAAGAAGGAGCAGTACTTC.

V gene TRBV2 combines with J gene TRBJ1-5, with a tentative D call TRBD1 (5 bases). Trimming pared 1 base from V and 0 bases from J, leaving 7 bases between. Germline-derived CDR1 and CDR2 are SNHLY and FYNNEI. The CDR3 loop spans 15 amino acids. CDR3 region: CASSEDQGSNQPQHF. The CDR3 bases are TGTGCCAGCAGTGAAGATCAGGGTAGCAATCAGCCCCAGCATTTT.

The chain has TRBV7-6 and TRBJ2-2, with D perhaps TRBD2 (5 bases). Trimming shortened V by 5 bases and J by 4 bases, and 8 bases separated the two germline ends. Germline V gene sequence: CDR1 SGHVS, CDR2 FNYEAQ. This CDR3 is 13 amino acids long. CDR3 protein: CASSVSGTGELFF. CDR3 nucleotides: TGTGCCAGCAGCGTAAGCGGCACCGGGGAGCTGTTTTTT.

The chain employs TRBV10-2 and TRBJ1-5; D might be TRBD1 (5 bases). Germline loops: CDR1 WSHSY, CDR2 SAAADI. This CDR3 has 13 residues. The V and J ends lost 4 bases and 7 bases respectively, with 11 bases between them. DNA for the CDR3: TGCGCCAGCAGTGTTGACGGGGGGCAGCCCCAGCATTTT. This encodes CASSVDGGQPQHF.

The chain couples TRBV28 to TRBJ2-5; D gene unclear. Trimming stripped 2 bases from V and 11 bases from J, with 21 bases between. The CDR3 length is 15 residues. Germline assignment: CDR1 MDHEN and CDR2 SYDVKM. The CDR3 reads CASSLTNSIKEEQYF. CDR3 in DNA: TGTGCCAGCAGTTTAACGAACAGTATCAAAGAAGAGCAGTACTTC.

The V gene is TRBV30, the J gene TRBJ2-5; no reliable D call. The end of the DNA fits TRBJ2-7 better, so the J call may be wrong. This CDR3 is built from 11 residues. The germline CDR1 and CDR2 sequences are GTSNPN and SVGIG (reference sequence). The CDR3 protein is CAWRMRNEQYF. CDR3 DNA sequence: TGTGCCTGGAGAATGAGGAACGAGCAGTACTTC.

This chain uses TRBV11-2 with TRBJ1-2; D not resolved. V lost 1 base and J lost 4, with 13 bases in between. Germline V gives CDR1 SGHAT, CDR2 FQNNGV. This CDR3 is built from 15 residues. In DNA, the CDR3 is TGTGCCAGCAGCTTAGGTTCCCCTTTGCCCTATGGCTACACCTTC. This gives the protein CASSLGSPLPYGYTF.

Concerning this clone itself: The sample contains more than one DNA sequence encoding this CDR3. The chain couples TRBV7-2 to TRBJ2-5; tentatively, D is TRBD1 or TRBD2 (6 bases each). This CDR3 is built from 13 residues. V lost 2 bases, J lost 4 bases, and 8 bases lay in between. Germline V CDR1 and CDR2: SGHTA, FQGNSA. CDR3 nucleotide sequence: TGTGCCAGCAGCTTACGGGGGCCAGAGACCCAGTACTTC. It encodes CASSLRGPETQYF.

CDR3 amino acids: CASSPAPAGNADTQYF. DNA for the CDR3: TGCGCCAGCAGCCCAGCACCCGCGGGTAACGCGGATACGCAGTATTTT. The V gene is TRBV4-3, the J gene TRBJ2-3, with a tentative D call TRBD2 (5 bases). Per germline, CDR1 LGHNA and CDR2 YSLEER. The CDR3 is 16 residues long. The germline V and J ends were trimmed by 4 bases and 6 bases, with 20 bases remaining between them.

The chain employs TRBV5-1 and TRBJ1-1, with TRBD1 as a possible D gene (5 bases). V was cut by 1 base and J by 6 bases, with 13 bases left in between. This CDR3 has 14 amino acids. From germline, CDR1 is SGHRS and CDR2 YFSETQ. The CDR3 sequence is CASSLNTGAAEAFF. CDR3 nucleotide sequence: TGCGCCAGCAGCTTGAATACTGGGGCCGCTGAAGCTTTCTTT.

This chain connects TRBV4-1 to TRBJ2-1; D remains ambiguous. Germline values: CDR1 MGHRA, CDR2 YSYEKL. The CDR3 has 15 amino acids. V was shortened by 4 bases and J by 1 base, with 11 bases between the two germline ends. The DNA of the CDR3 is TGCGCCAGCAGCCCTCAGATGGGGTCCTACAATGAGCAGTTCTTC. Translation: CASSPQMGSYNEQFF.

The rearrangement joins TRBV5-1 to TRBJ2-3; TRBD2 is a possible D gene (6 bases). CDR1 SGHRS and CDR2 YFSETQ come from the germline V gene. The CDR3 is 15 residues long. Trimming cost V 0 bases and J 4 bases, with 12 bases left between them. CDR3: CASSLGGTFSDTQYF. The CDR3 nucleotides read TGCGCCAGCAGCTTGGGAGGGACTTTCTCAGATACGCAGTATTTT.

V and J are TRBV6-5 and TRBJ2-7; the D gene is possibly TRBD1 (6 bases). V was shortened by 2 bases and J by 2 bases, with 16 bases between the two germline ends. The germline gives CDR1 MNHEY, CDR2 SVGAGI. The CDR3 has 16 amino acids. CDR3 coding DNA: TGTGCCAGCAGTTACCTCTCCGGGACACTAACCTACGAGCAGTACTTC. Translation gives CASSYLSGTLTYEQYF.

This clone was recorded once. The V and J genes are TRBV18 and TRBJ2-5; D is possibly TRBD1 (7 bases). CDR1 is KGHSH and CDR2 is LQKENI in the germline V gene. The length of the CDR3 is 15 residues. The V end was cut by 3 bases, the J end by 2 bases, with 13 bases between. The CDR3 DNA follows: TGTGCCAGCTCACCCCCGACAGGGAGGCAAGAGACCCAGTACTTC. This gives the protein CASSPPTGRQETQYF.

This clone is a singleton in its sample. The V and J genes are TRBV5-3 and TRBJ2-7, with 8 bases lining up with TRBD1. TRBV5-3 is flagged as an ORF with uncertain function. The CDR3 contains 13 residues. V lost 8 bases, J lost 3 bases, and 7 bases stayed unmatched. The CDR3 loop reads CASTETGDYEQYF. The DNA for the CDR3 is TGTGCCAGCACCGAGACAGGGGACTACGAGCAGTACTTC.

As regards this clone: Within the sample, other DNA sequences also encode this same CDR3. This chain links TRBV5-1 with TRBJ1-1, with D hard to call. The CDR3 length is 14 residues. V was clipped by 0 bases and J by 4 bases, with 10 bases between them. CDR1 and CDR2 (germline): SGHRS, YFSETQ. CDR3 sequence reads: CASSLGPGSTEAFF. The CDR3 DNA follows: TGCGCCAGCAGCTTGGGACCGGGATCCACTGAAGCTTTCTTT. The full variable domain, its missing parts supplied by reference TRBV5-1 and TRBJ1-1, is KAGVTQTPRYLIKTRGQQVTLSCSPISGHRSVSWYQQTPGQGLQFLFEYFSETQRNKGNFPGRFSGRQFSNSRSEMNVSTLELGDSALYLCASSLGPGSTEAFFGQGTRLTVV.

CDR3 protein: CASTRQVGSDEQYF. The CDR3 coding sequence is TGTGCCTCGACTAGGCAGGTCGGTTCGGACGAGCAGTACTTC. This chain uses TRBV10-3 with TRBJ2-7, with D perhaps TRBD2 (6 bases). Germline V lookup: CDR1 ENHRY, CDR2 SYGVKD. There are 14 residues in the CDR3. V shed 11 bases and J shed 5 bases, with 22 bases lying between them.

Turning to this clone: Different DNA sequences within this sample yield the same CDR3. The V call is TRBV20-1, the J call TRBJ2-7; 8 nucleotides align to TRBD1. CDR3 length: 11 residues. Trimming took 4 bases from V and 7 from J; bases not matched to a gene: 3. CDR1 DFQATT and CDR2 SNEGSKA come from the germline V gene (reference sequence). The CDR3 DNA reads TGCAGTGCTACGGACAGGGAAGAGCAGTACTTC. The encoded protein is CSATDREEQYF.